This TCR beta chain was profiled in a study of blood T cell repertoires in COVID-19 (dated by TCRdb to between 2020 and 2021). A note on the overall study: Collaborator samples came from the United States, Italy and Spain and covered acute and convalescent phases of COVID-19. The prospective study material was composed of cDNA or gDNA derived from T cells, B-cell-depleted T cells, or PBMCs. Subjects who had been exposed to COVID-19, were actively infected with it, or had recovered from it provided the deeply sampled blood TCRbeta repertoires that made up the dataset. The repertoires were made available in a free public database intended to serve as a resource for research on the immune response to SARS-CoV-2. The samples were drawn from two sources: the first 160 participants of the ongoing ImmuneRACE study, and over 950 subjects contributed by 6 global collaborators. Nearly every sample came with metadata listing a de-identified subject ID, COVID-19 status, age in years and sex. Where available, HLA class I and class II types were obtained from metadata supplied by the sample provider rather than from assay-based typing.

Whole blood was collected in K2EDTA tubes by collaborating institutions according to the institutions' own protocols. Collaborator samples were shipped for TCRbeta analysis as frozen whole blood, isolated PBMCs, or DNA extracted from either sample type. Paper-wide results and their limitations: The quantity of clinical and demographic metadata differed by source and by participant and was supplied without curation.

Taken from the germline V gene, the CDR1 and CDR2 loops are SQVTM and ANQGSEA. Taken from cysteine to phenylalanine, the CDR3 has 13 residues. Here the CDR3 DNA is all that survives: 39 bases in frame from base 1. Deletion took 6 bases off V and 4 bases off J, with a span of 15 bases between the germline ends. Regarding this clone: Its cognate antigen has yet to be identified. Base qualities are not recorded, but no much larger clone differs from it by a single base.

The immunoSEQ Assay, a bias-controlled multiplex PCR, was used to amplify TCRbeta CDR3 regions from genomic DNA. Per the source publication's procedure: Within the assay, amplification of reference gene primers was used to estimate how many nucleated cells each sample contained. Sequence reads were collapsed and filtered to measure the absolute abundance of every unique TCRbeta CDR3 rearrangement. Productive Simpson clonality was computed per sample as the square root of Simpson's diversity index over productive rearrangements. TCRdb provides this immuneACCESS table in a form limited to in-frame rearrangements. Some clones are lacking; in checked studies, under half of them reflect an unresolved V gene, and why the rest are absent is not known. V and J calls and clone size are as listed in that table; D and trimming were resolved from the DNA. The sample table holds roughly 110,000 clones, of which 84% were seen once. The ten largest clones represent around 8.5% of the sample.

The sequence came from a woman aged 35 to 49 with acute or convalescent COVID-19. In this chain, TRBV29-1 is recombined with TRBJ1-2; no D gene call is confident. Sequencing input: peripheral blood. The DNA is as follows: TGCAGCGTGGCCGAGGATGCACCCTATGGCTACACCTTC. It codes for CSVAEDAPYGYTF.